A single sample gave rise to the 30 T cell receptor beta chains below, sequenced in a study of cytomegalovirus exposure and HLA in healthy donors. Use of 60 Vbeta and 13 Jbeta primers characterized the PCR. Repertoires were generated with immunoSEQ multiplex PCR, while TCRdb's copy carries only in-frame clones and drops some. The sample includes under 130,000 clones, approximately 72% of them seen just once. The source material was PBMCs. The source is a man aged 30 to 45 in good health and CMV-seronegative.

This clone showed up just once. CDR3 coding DNA: TGTGCCAGCAGCTTACTAGCGGGGGGGCGAGATACGCAGTATTTT. Translation gives CASSLLAGGRDTQYF. The chain carries TRBV11-2 and TRBJ2-3; 12 nucleotides match TRBD2. The CDR3 runs 15 residues. V shed 2 bases and J 5 bases; nucleotides not matched to a gene: 2. Germline V lookup: CDR1 SGHAT, CDR2 FQNNGV.

The chain recombines TRBV4-1 with TRBJ1-5; 8 bases agree with TRBD1. Germline trimming cut 4 bases from V and 7 bases from J; bases unmatched to any gene: 6. Germline V gives CDR1 MGHRA, CDR2 YSYEKL. The length of the CDR3 is 14 residues. The CDR3 DNA follows: TGCGCCAGCAGCCCACGGACAGGGTTCCAGCCCCAGCATTTT. Residues: CASSPRTGFQPQHF.

This clone showed up just a few times. The chain uses TRBV6-5 and TRBJ1-5, with 10 nucleotides matching TRBD1. Germline V gene sequence: CDR1 MNHEY, CDR2 SVGAGI. V lost 1 base, J lost 9 bases, and 9 bases stayed unmatched. CDR3 length: 16 amino acids. CDR3: CASSYLGQGTVRPQHF. CDR3 DNA: TGTGCCAGCAGTTACTTGGGACAGGGGACGGTTCGGCCCCAGCATTTT.

The chain recombines TRBV6-6 with TRBJ2-2; D is uncertain. The CDR3 has 15 residues. Per the germline V gene, CDR1 is MNHNY and CDR2 is SVGAGI (reference sequence). The germline V and J ends were trimmed by 4 bases and 0 bases, with 9 bases remaining between them. The CDR3 DNA reads TGTGCCAGCAGTTCCACACCCGCGAACACCGGGGAGCTGTTTTTT. It encodes CASSSTPANTGELFF.

This chain connects TRBV14 to TRBJ2-1, with a possible D match to TRBD2 (6 bases). Trimming removed 3 bases at V and 4 bases at J, with 16 bases between. This CDR3 is 16 amino acids long. Germline V gene lookup returns CDR1 SGHDN and CDR2 FVKESK. Here the CDR3 reads CASSHSWDGRYNEQFF. CDR3 nucleotide sequence: TGTGCCAGCAGCCATTCCTGGGACGGGAGATACAATGAGCAGTTCTTC.

This clone was picked up one time. The chain links TRBV7-2 to TRBJ2-1, with a tentative D call TRBD1 (6 bases). This CDR3 has 15 amino acids. Germline V gene sequence: CDR1 SGHTA, CDR2 FQGNSA. V was pared by 1 base and J by 8 bases, with 15 bases between. CDR3 in amino acids: CASSLGQVVGDEQFF. CDR3 nucleotide sequence: TGTGCCAGCAGCTTAGGACAGGTGGTGGGGGATGAGCAGTTCTTC.

The chain has TRBV5-5 and TRBJ2-1, with 9 bases aligning to TRBD2. J gave up 5 bases and V 0 bases, and 3 bases lay outside the gene matches. Looked up from germline, CDR1 is SGHKS and CDR2 is YYEKEE (reference sequence). This CDR3 is built from 15 residues. The CDR3 sequence: CASSLEAGGHNEQFF. The DNA for the CDR3 is TGTGCCAGCAGCTTGGAAGCGGGAGGCCACAATGAGCAGTTCTTC.

The V and J genes are TRBV7-9 and TRBJ2-7; 10 bases agree with TRBD2. Germline CDR1 reads SEHNR; CDR2 reads FQNEAQ (reference sequence). With 8 bases clipped from V and 4 bases from J, the junction kept 11 bases outside the gene matches. CDR3 length equals 15 residues. The CDR3 loop is CASGGLAGAGYEQYF. CDR3 nucleotides: TGTGCCAGCGGGGGGCTAGCGGGGGCCGGGTACGAGCAGTACTTC.

The genes are TRBV5-6 and TRBJ1-1; 11 bases fit TRBD1. Germline trimming cut 3 bases from V and 4 bases from J; bases unmatched to any gene: 2. The CDR3 extends over 14 amino acids. The germline V gene encodes CDR1 SGHDT and CDR2 YYEEEE. The CDR3 region has the DNA TGTGCCAGCAGCTGGGGGACAGGGGGCACTGAAGCTTTCTTT. Encoded protein: CASSWGTGGTEAFF.

This clone occurred a few times. The CDR3 sequence: CASSLAGSTYNEQFF. CDR3 coding DNA: TGTGCCAGCAGTTTAGCGGGGTCAACCTACAATGAGCAGTTCTTC. The V call is TRBV28, the J call TRBJ2-1; possibly TRBD2 for D (6 bases). The germline V and J ends were trimmed by 2 bases and 2 bases, with 10 bases remaining between them. Germline CDR1 MDHEN, CDR2 SYDVKM. The CDR3 is 15 residues long.

V is TRBV4-3 and J is TRBJ1-6; D is ambiguous. The CDR3 has 12 amino acids. V was shortened by 3 bases and J by 10 bases, with 7 bases between the two germline ends. Per germline, CDR1 LGHNA and CDR2 YSLEER. The CDR3 spells CASSHPNSPLHF. The DNA of the CDR3 is TGCGCCAGCAGCCACCCTAACTCACCCCTCCACTTT.

The chain employs TRBV4-3 and TRBJ1-5; the D is unclear. Germline values: CDR1 LGHNA, CDR2 YSLEER. The CDR3 loop spans 17 amino acids. Trimming left V 0 bases short and J 4 bases short, with 16 bases between. The CDR3 sequence is CASSQDRSLHQNQPQHF. CDR3 sequence (DNA): TGCGCCAGCAGCCAAGATAGGAGCCTACATCAGAATCAGCCCCAGCATTTT.

The chain recombines TRBV9 with TRBJ2-7; 11 bases map to TRBD2. CDR1 and CDR2 from the germline V gene are SGDLS and YYNGEE. This CDR3 spans 15 amino acids. The trim removed 0 bases at V and 7 bases at J, leaving 6 bases unmatched. The CDR3 bases are TGTGCCAGCAGCGTAGAGGCTAGCGGGGGGCGGGAGCAGTACTTC. Its protein is CASSVEASGGREQYF.

The chain employs TRBV27 and TRBJ1-2; the D gene is possibly TRBD1 (6 bases). The CDR3 runs 14 residues. Germline CDR1 and CDR2: MNHEY and SMNVEV (reference sequence). V was pared by 3 bases and J by 1 base, with 9 bases between. CDR3 in DNA: TGTGCCAGCAGTTTGAGGGGGGGTAACTATGGCTACACCTTC. This gives the protein CASSLRGGNYGYTF.

The chain links TRBV19 to TRBJ1-3; 9 bases are shared with TRBD1. CDR3 length equals 19 residues. CDR1 and CDR2 from the germline V gene are LNHDA and SQIVND (reference sequence). The ends lost 5 bases at V and 3 bases at J; junction bases unmatched: 17. Written as DNA, the CDR3 is TGTGCCAGTAGTCCAAGACCGGGACAGGGTAGACTGCTTGGAAACACCATATATTTT. Protein sequence: CASSPRPGQGRLLGNTIYF. Based on the CDR3 plus reference TRBV19 and TRBJ1-3, the full variable domain is DGGITQSPKYLFRKEGQNVTLSCEQNLNHDAMYWYRQDPGQGLRLIYYSQIVNDFQKGDIAEGYSVSREKKESFPLTVTSAQKNPTAFYLCASSPRPGQGRLLGNTIYFGEGSWLTVV.

The CDR3 bases are TGTGCCAGTAGTACCCCCCCCGGACAGCGCTCTGGAAACACCATATATTTT. Amino acid sequence: CASSTPPGQRSGNTIYF. The chain employs TRBV19 and TRBJ1-3; D might be TRBD1 (6 bases). The CDR3 extends over 17 amino acids. V was clipped by 4 bases and J by 0 bases, with 16 bases between them. Germline V gene lookup returns CDR1 LNHDA and CDR2 SQIVND (reference sequence).

The rearrangement uses TRBV18 and TRBJ2-3; 8 positions agree with TRBD2. J gave up 0 bases and V 3 bases, and 2 bases lay outside the gene matches. The CDR3 has 15 residues. Looked up from germline, CDR1 is KGHSH and CDR2 is LQKENI. DNA for the CDR3: TGTGCCAGCTCACCCGTAGCGGGAAGCACAGATACGCAGTATTTT. Its translation: CASSPVAGSTDTQYF. Complete variable domain (other parts from reference TRBV18 and TRBJ2-3): NAGVMQNPRHLVRRRGQEARLRCSPMKGHSHVYWYRQLPEEGLKFMVYLQKENIIDESGMPKERFSAEFPKEGPSILRIQQVVRGDSAAYFCASSPVAGSTDTQYFGPGTRLTVL.

The chain uses TRBV6-1 and TRBJ1-5, with 7 bases aligning to TRBD1. The CDR3 consists of 15 residues. Looked up from germline, CDR1 is MNHNS and CDR2 is SASEGT. Unmatched junction bases numbered 3, after V lost 2 bases and J lost 2 bases. The CDR3 loop reads CASSEQGGGNQPQHF. The CDR3 DNA reads TGTGCCAGCAGTGAACAGGGGGGTGGCAATCAGCCCCAGCATTTT.

This sequence joins TRBV5-1 and TRBJ2-7; TRBD1 might be the D (7 bases). The CDR3 length is 13 residues. V was trimmed by 3 bases and J by 7 bases, leaving 14 bases between them. CDR1 and CDR2 from the germline V gene are SGHRS and YFSETQ. In DNA, the CDR3 is TGCGCCAGCAGCTATGACAGGGCGGGGGAGCAGTACTTC. Residues: CASSYDRAGEQYF.

The chain carries TRBV5-6 and TRBJ1-1; D possibly corresponds to TRBD1 (6 bases). Trimming removed 3 bases from V and 1 base from J, with 7 bases in between. The V gene's germline CDR1 is SGHDT and CDR2 YYEEEE. This CDR3 is built from 13 residues. In nucleotides, the CDR3 is TGTGCCAGCAGCTGGGACAAGAACACTGAAGCTTTCTTT. Protein sequence: CASSWDKNTEAFF.

The gene calls are TRBV5-4 and TRBJ2-5; 13 nucleotides align to TRBD2. This CDR3 has 14 residues. The V gene end was trimmed by 4 bases and the J gene end by 5 bases; junction bases not matched to a gene: 2. CDR1 is SGHNT and CDR2 is YYREEE in the germline V gene (reference sequence). The CDR3 loop is CASSPGLAGETQYF. The DNA for the CDR3 is TGTGCCAGCAGCCCGGGACTAGCGGGGGAGACCCAGTACTTC.

This sequence joins TRBV28 and TRBJ1-2; D possibly corresponds to TRBD1 (6 bases). V was cut by 6 bases and J by 3 bases, with 17 bases left in between. The CDR3 is 15 residues long. Germline lookup yields CDR1 MDHEN and CDR2 SYDVKM. CDR3: CASSQRLTGDYGYTF. DNA of the CDR3: TGTGCCAGCAGCCAAAGGTTGACAGGAGACTATGGCTACACCTTC.

The chain recombines TRBV2 with TRBJ2-7, with no clear D. The CDR3 consists of 8 residues. Germline values: CDR1 SNHLY, CDR2 FYNNEI. V shed 8 bases and J shed 9 bases, with 5 bases lying between them. The CDR3 spells CASVGQYF. CDR3 coding DNA: TGTGCCAGCGTCGGGCAGTACTTC.

The DNA for the CDR3 is TGTGCCAGCAGTTTATCGGGACAGGTGGGTGAGCAGTTCTTC. This sequence encodes CASSLSGQVGEQFF. The chain has TRBV27 and TRBJ2-1; 8 bases fit TRBD1. V trimming: 0 bases; J trimming: 9 bases; junction bases outside the gene matches: 4. CDR3 length equals 14 residues. Germline loops: CDR1 MNHEY, CDR2 SMNVEV (reference sequence).

V gene TRBV11-2 combines with J gene TRBJ1-3; D unclear. CDR1 and CDR2 (germline): SGHAT, FQNNGV. Trimming removed 0 bases at V and 0 bases at J, with 12 bases between. CDR3 length: 17 amino acids. CDR3 bases: TGTGCCAGCAGCTTAGAGGGTAGCTTCGTCTCTGGAAACACCATATATTTT. Encoded protein: CASSLEGSFVSGNTIYF.

J is TRBJ2-3 and V is TRBV9; D is perhaps TRBD2 (5 bases). V was clipped by 4 bases and J by 0 bases, with 15 bases between them. The CDR3 is 16 amino acids. Germline CDR1 is SGDLS and CDR2 is YYNGEE. The CDR3 loop reads CASSPHGELSTDTQYF. Written as DNA, the CDR3 is TGTGCCAGCAGCCCCCACGGGGAACTAAGCACAGATACGCAGTATTTT.

J is TRBJ2-5 and V is TRBV14; tentative D call: TRBD2 (5 bases). Looked up from germline, CDR1 is SGHDN and CDR2 is FVKESK. This CDR3 is 14 amino acids long. V dropped 4 bases and J dropped 2 bases, with 11 bases sitting between them. The CDR3 is CASSLLGLQETQYF. The CDR3 DNA is TGTGCCAGCAGCCTCCTAGGACTGCAAGAGACCCAGTACTTC.

This clone was counted only a few times. V and J are TRBV10-3 and TRBJ1-4, with D possibly matching TRBD1 (5 bases). Germline V gene lookup returns CDR1 ENHRY and CDR2 SYGVKD. The V and J ends lost 6 bases and 5 bases respectively, with 13 bases between them. This CDR3 comprises 14 residues. The CDR3 reads CAIRHDRRNEKLFF. CDR3 nucleotide sequence: TGTGCCATCAGACACGACAGAAGGAATGAAAAACTGTTTTTT.

The chain joins TRBV9 to TRBJ2-7; 7 bases match TRBD1. The length of the CDR3 is 15 residues. Germline CDR1 reads SGDLS; CDR2 reads YYNGEE. Germline trimming cut 2 bases from V and 1 base from J; bases unmatched to any gene: 6. CDR3 loop: CASSVAAQGSYEQYF. The CDR3 bases are TGTGCCAGCAGCGTTGCCGCACAGGGGTCCTACGAGCAGTACTTC.

The chain carries TRBV9 and TRBJ1-1; 8 positions agree with TRBD1. Per germline, CDR1 SGDLS and CDR2 YYNGEE. Unmatched junction bases numbered 8, after V lost 4 bases and J lost 3 bases. This CDR3 has 15 residues. Here the CDR3 DNA reads TGTGCCAGCAGCCCTCAGGGGGCGCGATACACTGAAGCTTTCTTT. Its protein product is CASSPQGARYTEAFF.